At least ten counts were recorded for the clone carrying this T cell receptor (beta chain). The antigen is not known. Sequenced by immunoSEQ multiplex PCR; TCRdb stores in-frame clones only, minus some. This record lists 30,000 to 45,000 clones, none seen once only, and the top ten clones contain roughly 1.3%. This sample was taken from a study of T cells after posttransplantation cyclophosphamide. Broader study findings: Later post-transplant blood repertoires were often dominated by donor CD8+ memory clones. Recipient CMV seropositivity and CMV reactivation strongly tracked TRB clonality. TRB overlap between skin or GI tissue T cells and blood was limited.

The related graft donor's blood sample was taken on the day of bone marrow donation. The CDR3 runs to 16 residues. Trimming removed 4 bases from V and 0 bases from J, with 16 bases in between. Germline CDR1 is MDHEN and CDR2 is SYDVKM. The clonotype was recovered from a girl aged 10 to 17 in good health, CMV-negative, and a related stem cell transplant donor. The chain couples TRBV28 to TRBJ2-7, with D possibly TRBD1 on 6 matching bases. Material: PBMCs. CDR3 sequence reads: CASSSPRQAPSYEQYF. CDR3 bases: TGTGCCAGCAGTTCACCCAGACAGGCTCCCTCCTACGAGCAGTACTTC.